This is a list of T cell receptor beta chains from one sample in a study of blood T cell repertoires in COVID-19. Sequencing used immunoSEQ multiplex PCR; TCRdb keeps in-frame clones, though not all of them. The sample has about 68,000 clones, approximately 90% seen once. Input material: peripheral blood. These receptors were collected from a man in his thirties or forties with acute or convalescent COVID-19. The CDR3 runs from the conserved cysteine through the conserved F or W. The D gene is left open where the match is weak. Not every row has a clone size; where given, it reads once, few, many or a size class.

d_call cdr3_length clone_size v_call cdr3_aa
. 13 . TRBV28 CASRHPQGNTIYF
. 13 . TRBV6-5 CASSPGQTYEQYF
. 13 . TRBV12-3/TRBV12-4 CADRDSDTDTQYF
. 11 . TRBV28 CASGVTDTQYF
. 14 . TRBV27 CASSLTGNTGELFF
. 13 . TRBV29-1 CSVEQGGIYEQYF
. 14 . TRBV11-2 CASSLGEMSGELFF
TRBD2 15 . TRBV19 CASSPLAGEGNEQFF
. 13 . TRBV19 CASSFLAFGEQFF
. 12 . TRBV6-5 CASSYSASPLHF
. 14 . TRBV14 CASSQSLYGGLAFF
TRBD1 15 . TRBV4-1 CASSQERAGGYEQYF
. 15 . TRBV15 CATSETPGGNQPQHF
TRBD2 14 . TRBV19 CASSRLAGGVEQYF
. 15 . TRBV12-5 CASGRGAGSYNEQFF
. 14 . TRBV2 CAVLGRVRGDGYTF
. 15 . TRBV7-2 CASSPRGAGNSPLHF
. 17 . TRBV19 CAGFRGEGPVRGETQYF
. 13 . TRBV20-1 CSASGAHNQPQHF
. 14 once TRBV21-1 CASARPGVSQPQHF
. 15 . TRBV5-1 CASSSGDYSNQPQHF
. 13 . TRBV6-1 CASSEWGRETQYF
TRBD2 14 . TRBV2 CASSRGTSVGELFF
TRBD2 14 . TRBV9 CASSVETGGETQYF
. 14 . TRBV27 CASNPTGRGYGYTF
. 15 . TRBV5-6 CASSPWTASGNTIYF
. 15 few TRBV13 CASSLGRSSGNTIYF
. 12 few TRBV30 CAWSVSADTQYF
TRBD1 14 . TRBV19 CASSIGTGRNEQYF
. 15 . TRBV27 CASSLQLGTFYEQYF
. 14 . TRBV7-2 CASRLGSSYNEQFF
TRBD2 15 . TRBV6-4 CASSVAGETYNEQFF
TRBD1 12 . TRBV19 CASSPGTVEQFF
. 15 . TRBV7-9 CASSLVAASTDTQYF
. 14 . TRBV7-2 CASSLAGRGETQYF
TRBD2 15 . TRBV7-9 CATSAGGASTDTQYF
. 15 . TRBV5-1 CASSAAAGREETQYF
. 13 few TRBV3-1/TRBV3-2 CASSQDRNQPQHF
. 14 . TRBV4-2 CASSPDIGNQPQHF
TRBD1 13 . TRBV2 CASSTGVDQPQHF
. 13 . TRBV16 CASSQRGATEAFF
TRBD1 17 . TRBV27 CASSNSGTGYFVKTQYF
. 15 . TRBV19 CASSASTGLDQPQHF
TRBD2 17 . TRBV9 CASSDPGTSGIQETQYF
. 14 . TRBV11-3 CASSSPSPPHEQFF
. 14 few TRBV2 CASIESRIGYGYTF
TRBD2 15 . TRBV4-2 CASSQDLAGADTQYF
TRBD2 18 . TRBV5-6 CASSFRTSGGLGTDTQYF
TRBD1 14 . TRBV3-1/TRBV3-2 CASSWTGGNYEQYF